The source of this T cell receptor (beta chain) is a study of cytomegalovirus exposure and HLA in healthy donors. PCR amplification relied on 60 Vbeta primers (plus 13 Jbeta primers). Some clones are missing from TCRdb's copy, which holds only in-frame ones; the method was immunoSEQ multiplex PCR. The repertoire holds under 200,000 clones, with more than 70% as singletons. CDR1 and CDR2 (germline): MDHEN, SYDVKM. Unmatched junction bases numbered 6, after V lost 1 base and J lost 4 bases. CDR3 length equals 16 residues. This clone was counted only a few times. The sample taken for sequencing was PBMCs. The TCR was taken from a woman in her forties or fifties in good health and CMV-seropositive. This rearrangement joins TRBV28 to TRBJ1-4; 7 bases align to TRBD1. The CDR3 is CASSLSGTAINEKLFF. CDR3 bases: TGTGCCAGCAGTTTATCCGGGACAGCGATTAATGAAAAACTGTTTTTT.